These 14 T cell receptor beta chains originate from one sample sequenced in a study of shared clonotypes between healthy human individuals. Produced via immunoSEQ multiplex PCR; TCRdb's table is partial and in-frame only. The table lists 2 million to 3 million clones, 90% to 95% of them singletons. The sample taken for sequencing was naive CD4+ T cells sorted from blood. Indicated subset: CD45RA+ positively selected. The receptor set was obtained from a man aged 18 to 30 in good health.

The V and J genes are TRBV6-1 and TRBJ2-3; D call uncertain. Trimming cost V 3 bases and J 4 bases, with 11 bases left between them. Germline V gives CDR1 MNHNS, CDR2 SASEGT. This CDR3 spans 14 amino acids. The CDR3 coding sequence is TGTGCCAGCAGTGACCTCCCTCGGTCAGATACGCAGTATTTT. The encoded protein is CASSDLPRSDTQYF.

V usage is TRBV2 and J usage is TRBJ2-2, with D perhaps being TRBD1 or TRBD2 (6 bases each). Germline V gene lookup returns CDR1 SNHLY and CDR2 FYNNEI. The CDR3 spans 15 residues. V lost 5 bases, J lost 2 bases, and 12 bases lay in between. CDR3 loop: CASSFRGLNTGELFF. CDR3 nucleotide sequence: TGTGCCAGCAGTTTCCGGGGGCTAAACACCGGGGAGCTGTTTTTT.

The chain has TRBV19 and TRBJ1-5; TRBD1 matches 9 bases. Germline values: CDR1 LNHDA, CDR2 SQIVND (reference sequence). CDR3 length equals 15 residues. Trimming removed 6 bases from V and 5 bases from J; junction bases left unmatched: 8. The CDR3 protein is CASSRPGTGHQPQHF. The CDR3 nucleotides are TGTGCCAGTAGCAGACCCGGGACAGGGCATCAGCCCCAGCATTTT.

As concerns this clone: This sample also contains other DNA sequences that code for the same CDR3. V and J are TRBV6-6 and TRBJ1-6, with D uncertain. This CDR3 has 14 amino acids. Per the germline V gene, CDR1 is MNHNY and CDR2 is SVGAGI (reference sequence). Deletions cut 5 bases from V and 0 bases from J, with 5 bases between. The CDR3 nucleotides read TGTGCCAGCAGTCAGAGCTCCTATAATTCACCCCTCCACTTT. The encoded protein is CASSQSSYNSPLHF.

On this clone itself: Different DNA sequences within this sample yield the same CDR3. The J gene is TRBJ2-3, the V gene TRBV5-1; D remains unclear. CDR1 SGHRS and CDR2 YFSETQ come from the germline V gene. Trimming took 5 bases from V and 4 from J, leaving 5 bases between them. The CDR3 runs to 11 residues. In DNA form, the CDR3 reads TGCGCCAGCAGTCGGGCAGATACGCAGTATTTT. Protein product: CASSRADTQYF.

As to this clone: The same CDR3 is also encoded by other DNA sequences in this sample. This rearrangement joins TRBV30 to TRBJ2-7; D is undetermined. Trimming pared 2 bases from V and 2 bases from J, leaving 7 bases between. This CDR3 comprises 12 residues. Germline V gives CDR1 GTSNPN, CDR2 SVGIG (reference sequence). The CDR3, as DNA: TGTGCCTGGAGTAACTCCCCCTACGAGCAGTACTTC. Encoded protein: CAWSNSPYEQYF.

This clone was picked up a small number of times. The chain recombines TRBV5-6 with TRBJ1-5; D is uncertain. The V and J ends lost 3 bases and 7 bases respectively, with 17 bases between them. The CDR3 is made up of 15 amino acids. Germline lookup yields CDR1 SGHDT and CDR2 YYEEEE. As DNA, the CDR3 is TGTGCCAGCAGCTCCTCGACGGCTAGGTTACAGCCCCAGCATTTT. Protein sequence: CASSSSTARLQPQHF.

The chain links TRBV4-3 to TRBJ1-4; D not resolved. Germline loops: CDR1 LGHNA, CDR2 YSLEER. V lost 0 bases and J 0 bases, leaving 8 bases between the germline ends. CDR3 length equals 16 residues. The CDR3 nucleotides are TGCGCCAGCAGCCAAGAATCTGCGGCAACTAATGAAAAACTGTTTTTT. This gives the protein CASSQESAATNEKLFF.

This sequence joins TRBV28 and TRBJ2-7, with 7 bases matching TRBD1. There are 13 residues in the CDR3. Per germline, CDR1 MDHEN and CDR2 SYDVKM. Germline trimming cut 3 bases from V and 3 bases from J; bases unmatched to any gene: 2. The CDR3 is CASSLGTDYEQYF. As DNA, the CDR3 is TGTGCCAGCAGTTTGGGGACAGACTACGAGCAGTACTTC.

Comment on this clone: A read error may account for a junction end that differs from germline. This chain joins TRBV27 and TRBJ1-6, with 9 bases matching TRBD1. The V gene's germline CDR1 is MNHEY and CDR2 SMNVEV (reference sequence). The CDR3 is made up of 17 amino acids. The CDR3 is CASSLSGTGKPRSPLHF. The CDR3 nucleotides are TGTGCCAGCAGTCTATCGGGGACAGGGAAACCTCGTTCACCCCTCCACTTT.

This clone is a singleton in its sample. This chain uses TRBV12-2 with TRBJ2-5. TRBV12-2 has pseudogene status. This CDR3 comprises 11 residues. The CDR3 region has the DNA TGTGCAAGTCGGGCCCGGGAGACCCAGTACTTC. As protein: CASRARETQYF.

This CDR3 reads CASSLVGVRGDTQYF. The CDR3 coding sequence is TGTGCCAGCAGCTTAGTCGGGGTACGAGGAGATACGCAGTATTTT. The J gene is TRBJ2-3, the V gene TRBV7-9, with a possible D match to TRBD2 (5 bases). Germline loops: CDR1 SEHNR, CDR2 FQNEAQ (reference sequence). The CDR3 is 15 amino acids. V was shortened by 1 base and J by 5 bases, with 13 bases between the two germline ends.

In its sample, this clone was seen a few times. This sequence joins TRBV9 and TRBJ1-4, with D possibly being TRBD1 (5 bases). Trimming left V 0 bases short and J 11 bases short, with 14 bases between. In germline, CDR1 is SGDLS, CDR2 YYNGEE. CDR3 length: 14 amino acids. For the CDR3, the DNA is TGTGCCAGCAGCGTAGCTATCCAGGGAGAGAAACTGTTTTTT. It codes for CASSVAIQGEKLFF.

J is TRBJ2-1 and V is TRBV18; the match to TRBD1 covers 12 bases. Trimming took 3 bases from V and 7 from J; bases not matched to a gene: 4. Germline CDR1 KGHSH, CDR2 LQKENI. The CDR3 loop spans 15 amino acids. The CDR3 DNA follows: TGTGCCAGCTCACCGGGACAGGGGGCAATGAATGAGCAGTTCTTC. Protein product: CASSPGQGAMNEQFF.